The 30 T cell receptor beta chains below come from one sample, sequenced in a study of blood T cells in healthy people across ages (dated by TCRdb to 2013 to 2016). Libraries were constructed by 5' RACE. TCRdb shows the sequencer as Illumina HiSeq 2500. A second roughly 6 to 12 cycle PCR used a sample-barcoded 5' primer and a J-beta primer mix. TCRdb passed the public sequencing reads through fastp at Q25 and MiXCR, retaining productive beta sequences. Each CDR3 protein gets just one entry, which takes the most common genes and DNA from the rows behind it. Recorded for this sample are about 1.7 million distinct CDR3 sequences; roughly 28% of them occurred a single time. The biggest ten clones account for about 8% of the sample. Sequenced material: blood. Receptor source: a woman younger than 45 in good health.

This chain links TRBV20-1 with TRBJ2-3; 9 bases map to TRBD2. V shed 0 bases, J shed 6 bases, and the junction held 4 bases outside the gene matches. Germline CDR1 and CDR2: DFQATT and SNEGSKA (reference sequence). This CDR3 contains 14 residues. This CDR3 reads CSARDSGSKDTQYF. For the CDR3, the DNA is TGCAGTGCTAGAGATAGCGGGAGTAAGGATACGCAGTATTTT.

About this clonotype itself: At one end, the junction sequence differs from germline, possibly due to a read error. This chain joins TRBV28 and TRBJ2-1; D may be TRBD1 (6 bases). Germline V gene data show CDR1 as MDHEN and CDR2 as SYDVKM. This CDR3 comprises 15 residues. This CDR3 reads CVSSSGTPPTREQFF. CDR3 in DNA: TGTGTCAGCAGTTCCGGGACACCACCAACCAGGGAGCAGTTCTTC.

Ten or more counts support this clonotype. The J gene is TRBJ2-7, the V gene TRBV9; D uncertain. This CDR3 contains 14 residues. The V gene lost 0 bases and the J gene lost 0 bases, with 7 bases spanning the gap. Per germline, CDR1 SGDLS and CDR2 YYNGEE. In nucleotides, the CDR3 is TGTGCCAGCAGCGTAGGGATGAGCTCCTACGAGCAGTACTTC. Translation: CASSVGMSSYEQYF.

The genes are TRBV4-1 and TRBJ1-2; the D is unclear. This CDR3 has 16 residues. Germline CDR1 and CDR2: MGHRA and YSYEKL. With 3 bases removed from V and 8 bases from J, the gap between germline ends came to 22 bases. The CDR3 coding sequence is TGCGCCAGCAGCCAGCCCGGGGAGGTGCCCTTAGGGGGCTACACCTTC. Translation: CASSQPGEVPLGGYTF.

This clonotype was seen ten or more times. The rearrangement links TRBV12-3 or TRBV12-4 to TRBJ2-5; D gene ambiguous. V shed 3 bases and J shed 1 base, with 6 bases lying between them. The CDR3 has 13 amino acids. The chain's CDR3 is CASSFLIQETQYF. CDR3 bases: TGTGCCAGCAGTTTTCTCATCCAAGAGACCCAGTACTTC.

The chain uses TRBV20-1 and TRBJ2-1; maybe TRBD2 (6 bases). The CDR3 consists of 12 residues. Trimming pared 5 bases from V and 7 bases from J, leaving 12 bases between. CDR1 is DFQATT, CDR2 SNEGSKA, per germline (reference sequence). CDR3 amino acids: CSAAGTDNEQFF. The CDR3 coding sequence is TGCAGTGCTGCCGGGACTGATAATGAGCAGTTCTTC.

The table lists this clonotype with a few counts. This chain connects TRBV7-2 to TRBJ2-7; D remains unclear. Germline CDR1 and CDR2: SGHTA and FQGNSA. CDR3 length: 13 amino acids. V was trimmed by 3 bases and J by 4 bases, leaving 10 bases between them. CDR3 sequence: CASSLMTAYEQYF. The CDR3 DNA follows: TGTGCCAGCAGCTTGATGACTGCTTACGAGCAGTACTTC.

This clonotype has at least ten counts. The V call is TRBV10-3, the J call TRBJ2-2, with a weak D call TRBD2 (6 bases). CDR1 is ENHRY, CDR2 SYGVKD, per germline. This CDR3 is built from 15 residues. V lost 6 bases and J lost 4, with 15 bases in between. CDR3 in DNA: TGTGCCATCAGGGGGGACTCACAAGGCACCGGGGAGCTGTTTTTT. Translation gives CAIRGDSQGTGELFF.

The chain's CDR3 is CASSPLGGTLDNEQFF. The CDR3 nucleotides read TGTGCCAGCTCACCCCTCGGCGGGACGCTCGACAATGAGCAGTTCTTC. The chain combines TRBV18 with TRBJ2-1, with D perhaps TRBD2 (6 bases). Deletions cut 3 bases from V and 5 bases from J, with 17 bases between. CDR3 length: 16 amino acids. Germline CDR1 is KGHSH and CDR2 is LQKENI.

The chain uses TRBV5-1 and TRBJ2-1; tentative D call: TRBD2 (7 bases). Germline loops: CDR1 SGHRS, CDR2 YFSETQ. CDR3 length: 15 amino acids. Trimming removed 5 bases at V and 6 bases at J, with 18 bases between. This CDR3 reads CASRPGGPTGNEQFF. In nucleotides, the CDR3 is TGCGCCAGCAGACCGGGGGGCCCTACAGGCAATGAGCAGTTCTTC.

V and J are TRBV7-9 and TRBJ2-7; perhaps TRBD1 as D (6 bases). The CDR3 covers 15 residues. CDR1 is SEHNR and CDR2 is FQNEAQ in the germline V gene (reference sequence). The V end lost 6 bases, the J end lost 3 bases, and 18 bases lay between the germline ends. In DNA, the CDR3 is TGTGCCAGCAGTCCCGGACAGTTCAGCGACTACGAGCAGTACTTC. It is translated as CASSPGQFSDYEQYF.

The rearrangement uses TRBV11-2 and TRBJ1-5; weak D call: TRBD1 (5 bases). Trimming left V 9 bases short and J 1 base short, with 10 bases between. This CDR3 contains 13 residues. The germline V gene encodes CDR1 SGHAT and CDR2 FQNNGV. CDR3 protein: CARGRVSNQPQHF. DNA for the CDR3: TGTGCCAGAGGCAGGGTAAGCAATCAGCCCCAGCATTTT.

Concerning this clonotype: The germline gene is not matched at one end of the junction; a read error may be the cause. This chain connects TRBV20-1 to TRBJ1-4; no reliable D call. CDR1 DFQATT and CDR2 SNEGSKA come from the germline V gene (reference sequence). The CDR3 length is 16 residues. The CDR3 region is CSTRPRLKGVMGKLFF. DNA of the CDR3: TGCAGTACTAGACCTAGACTGAAAGGTGTAATGGGAAAGCTGTTTTTT.

This clonotype was detected only a few times. CDR3 nucleotide sequence: TGTGCCAGCAGCTTCGGGTGGGACAGCTCCTACGAGCAGTACTTC. Translating gives CASSFGWDSSYEQYF. This chain links TRBV11-2 with TRBJ2-7, with 7 positions matching TRBD1. The CDR3 is 15 amino acids. J lost 0 bases, V lost 3 bases, and 5 bases had no gene match. Looked up from germline, CDR1 is SGHAT and CDR2 is FQNNGV. The whole variable domain, remainder taken from reference TRBV11-2 and TRBJ2-7, is EAGVAQSPRYKIIEKRQSVAFWCNPISGHATLYWYQQILGQGPKLLIQFQNNGVVDDSQLPKDRFSAERLKGVDSTLKIQPAKLEDSAVYLCASSFGWDSSYEQYFGPGTRLTVT.

At least ten counts were recorded for this clonotype. V is TRBV24-1 and J is TRBJ2-5, with D tentatively TRBD1 or TRBD2 (6 bases each). CDR1 is KGHDR, CDR2 SFDVKD, per germline. CDR3 length equals 17 residues. V dropped 2 bases and J dropped 5 bases, with 20 bases sitting between them. The CDR3 DNA is TGTGCCACCAGTGATTCCCGCTCCTTGGGGGGCCGGGAGACCCAGTACTTC. This translates into CATSDSRSLGGRETQYF.

The J gene is TRBJ2-1, the V gene TRBV13, with 11 bases lining up with TRBD2. V gave up 0 bases and J gave up 2 bases; unmatched junction bases: 6. This CDR3 region has 18 residues. CDR1 is PRHDT and CDR2 is FYEKMQ in the germline V gene (reference sequence). The chain's CDR3 is CASSLGLAGGRTYNEQFF. Here the CDR3 DNA reads TGTGCCAGCAGCTTAGGGCTAGCGGGAGGACGAACCTACAATGAGCAGTTCTTC.

As DNA, the CDR3 is TGTGCCACCAGCAGAGGAAAGAGCCGAGAGTCGTACGAGCAGTACTTC. As protein: CATSRGKSRESYEQYF. The V gene is TRBV15, the J gene TRBJ2-7; D gene uncertain. The CDR3 is made up of 16 amino acids. Trimming removed 1 base from V and 4 bases from J, with 17 bases in between. Germline loops: CDR1 LNHNV, CDR2 YYDKDF (reference sequence).

This rearrangement joins TRBV20-1 to TRBJ2-3; 8 nucleotides agree with TRBD1. The CDR3 runs 12 residues. V trimming: 7 bases; J trimming: 6 bases; junction bases outside the gene matches: 6. Germline V gene lookup returns CDR1 DFQATT and CDR2 SNEGSKA (reference sequence). Here the CDR3 reads CSVADRADTQYF. In nucleotides, the CDR3 is TGCAGTGTCGCGGACAGGGCGGATACGCAGTATTTT.

Here the CDR3 reads CASSMLDISTDTQYF. CDR3 bases: TGTGCCAGCAGCATGCTGGACATTAGCACAGATACGCAGTATTTT. This sequence joins TRBV6-1 and TRBJ2-3; tentative D call: TRBD1 (5 bases). The CDR3 consists of 15 residues. V dropped 6 bases and J dropped 0 bases, with 13 bases sitting between them. From germline, CDR1 is MNHNS and CDR2 SASEGT.

This clonotype has at least ten counts. The chain combines TRBV20-1 with TRBJ2-7; 13 bases map to TRBD2. CDR3 length equals 15 residues. Germline V gives CDR1 DFQATT, CDR2 SNEGSKA (reference sequence). V shed 4 bases, J shed 3 bases, and the junction held 6 bases outside the gene matches. The CDR3 region has the DNA TGCAGTGCTACCCGACTAGCGGGAGGTGGCTACGAGCAGTACTTC. It encodes CSATRLAGGGYEQYF.

Concerning this clonotype itself: This may arise from a read error, as a much more abundant clone is one base away. The rearrangement uses TRBV9 and TRBJ2-7; perhaps TRBD1 as D (6 bases). The CDR3 covers 14 residues. V lost 5 bases and J lost 0, with 12 bases in between. Germline lookup yields CDR1 SGDLS and CDR2 YYNGEE. The DNA for the CDR3 is TGTGCCAGCAGGACAGGACCAAGCTCCTACGAGCAGTACTTC. Amino acid sequence: CASRTGPSSYEQYF.

This clonotype was found once. A much larger clone is a single base away; this may be a read error. The chain carries TRBV7-3 and TRBJ2-3; 7 bases match TRBD2. The CDR3 is made up of 18 amino acids. Trimming removed 0 bases from V and 2 bases from J; junction bases left unmatched: 11. Per the germline V gene, CDR1 is SGHTA and CDR2 is FQGTGA. CDR3 in amino acids: CASSLTPPSGAPTDTQYF. The CDR3, as DNA: TGTGCCAGCAGCTTAACGCCGCCAAGCGGGGCGCCCACAGATACGCAGTATTTT.

Of note for this clonotype: Being one base from a much bigger clone, this may be a read error. This chain joins TRBV4-1 and TRBJ2-1; no clear D gene. The CDR3 extends over 14 amino acids. V lost 3 bases and J lost 6, with 12 bases in between. Looked up from germline, CDR1 is MGHRA and CDR2 is YSYEKL. CDR3 coding DNA: TGCGCCAGCAGCCAGGGCCCCATAGGCAATGAGCAGTTCTTC. Amino acid sequence: CASSQGPIGNEQFF.

In this sample, this clonotype turned up a few times. The rearrangement joins TRBV25-1 to TRBJ2-1, with a possible D match to TRBD2 (6 bases). From germline, CDR1 is MGHDK and CDR2 SYGVNS. The ends were cut back, 4 bases at V and 5 bases at J, with 15 bases in the middle. The CDR3 extends over 15 amino acids. The DNA for the CDR3 is TGTGCCAGCAGTGCTCCGCCCGGGAGCAACAATGAGCAGTTCTTC. Translated, it gives CASSAPPGSNNEQFF.

This clonotype appeared a few times. This chain joins TRBV20-1 and TRBJ1-2, with D unclear. Looked up from germline, CDR1 is DFQATT and CDR2 is SNEGSKA (reference sequence). Trimming took off 2 bases at V and 3 bases at J, with 7 bases between the two ends. The CDR3 loop spans 12 amino acids. In nucleotides, the CDR3 is TGCAGTGCTAGACCAGAGGACTATGGCTACACCTTC. This translates into CSARPEDYGYTF.

Ten or more counts support this clonotype. The chain carries TRBV4-2 and TRBJ2-6; D uncertain. The CDR3 runs to 13 residues. Germline values: CDR1 LGHNA, CDR2 YNFKEQ. V was clipped by 8 bases and J by 2 bases, with 7 bases between them. CDR3 sequence reads: CASEVPGANVLTF. In DNA form, the CDR3 reads TGTGCCAGCGAAGTTCCTGGGGCCAACGTCCTGACTTTC.

This clonotype turned up a few times. This chain links TRBV10-3 with TRBJ2-5; D might be TRBD2 (5 bases). Trimming pared 4 bases from V and 2 bases from J, leaving 8 bases between. Germline V lookup: CDR1 ENHRY, CDR2 SYGVKD. The CDR3 loop spans 13 amino acids. CDR3 sequence: CAISVREQETQYF. The CDR3, as DNA: TGTGCCATCAGTGTACGGGAACAAGAGACCCAGTACTTC.

The table lists this clonotype with a few counts. The J gene is TRBJ1-4, the V gene TRBV20-1, with a weak D call TRBD1 (6 bases). This CDR3 has 14 residues. The germline CDR1 and CDR2 sequences are DFQATT and SNEGSKA (reference sequence). Trimming stripped 4 bases from V and 2 bases from J, with 11 bases between. CDR3 amino acids: CSATPQGTNEKLFF. As DNA, the CDR3 is TGCAGTGCTACTCCCCAGGGGACTAATGAAAAACTGTTTTTT.

This clonotype has a count of ten or more. The chain carries TRBV20-1 and TRBJ2-5; 7 bases agree with TRBD2. Germline loops: CDR1 DFQATT, CDR2 SNEGSKA (reference sequence). The CDR3 length is 15 residues. The junction had 10 bases not matched to a gene; V was cut back by 2 bases and J by 4 bases. CDR3 nucleotides: TGCAGTGCTAGATTTGCGGGAGACGTCGCAGAGACCCAGTACTTC. This sequence encodes CSARFAGDVAETQYF.

This chain connects TRBV6-6 to TRBJ2-3; D is perhaps TRBD1 (6 bases). V was clipped by 1 base and J by 0 bases, with 11 bases between them. Germline V gene sequence: CDR1 MNHNY, CDR2 SVGAGI (reference sequence). This CDR3 has 16 residues. CDR3 residues: CASSYLTGFSTDTQYF. In nucleotides, the CDR3 is TGTGCCAGCAGTTACTTAACAGGGTTTAGCACAGATACGCAGTATTTT.